This entry lists 21 T cell receptor beta chains sequenced from one sample in a study of CD8+CD57+ T cells in acquired aplastic anemia. Patients chosen for sequencing had CD8+CD57+ cells that had expanded, as shown by flow cytometry. Genomic DNA served as template for TCR beta VDJ and CDR3 profiling. TCRdb reprocessed the reads via MiXCR and lists one record per CDR3 protein. The sample holds about 200,000 distinct CDR3 sequences, 65% seen once. Material for sequencing was sorted CD4+, CD8+, or CD8+CD57+ T cells (not recorded which) from PBMCs. These receptors all stem from a human donor with aplastic anemia.

A remark on this clonotype: A read error may be the cause here, since a much bigger clone is one base away. The V call is TRBV15, the J call TRBJ2-7; 7 bases align to TRBD2. This CDR3 is 17 amino acids long. CDR1 and CDR2 from the germline V gene are LNHNV and YYDKDF (reference sequence). V was pared by 0 bases and J by 2 bases, with 10 bases of the junction left unmatched. DNA of the CDR3: TGTGCCACCAGCAGAGATCGGGTGGCGGGGGTAACCTACGAGCAGTACTTC. Its protein product is CATSRDRVAGVTYEQYF.

On this clonotype: The germline gene is not matched at one end of the junction; a read error may be the cause. V and J are TRBV2 and TRBJ2-5; tentatively, D is TRBD1 (5 bases). Per germline, CDR1 SNHLY and CDR2 FYNNEI. The CDR3 is 13 residues long. CDR3 amino acids: CASSVEGQPRGFF. The CDR3 bases are TGTGCCAGCAGTGTTGAAGGGCAGCCTAGGGGATTCTTC.

This chain uses TRBV10-3 with TRBJ2-1, with 9 bases fitting TRBD2. The CDR3 is made up of 15 amino acids. Unmatched junction bases numbered 9, after V lost 3 bases and J lost 9 bases. The V gene's germline CDR1 is ENHRY and CDR2 SYGVKD. The CDR3, as DNA: TGTGCCATCAGTGATGTGCGGGAGGGGCTCGCTGAGCAGTTCTTC. Protein product: CAISDVREGLAEQFF.

This chain connects TRBV14 to TRBJ2-7; D possibly uses TRBD1 or TRBD2 (5 bases each). Germline CDR1 SGHDN, CDR2 FVKESK. This CDR3 region has 14 residues. The V gene lost 2 bases and the J gene lost 5 bases, with 13 bases spanning the gap. The CDR3 DNA follows: TGTGCCAGCAGCCAACAGACAGCGGTAAACGAGCAGTACTTC. Amino acids: CASSQQTAVNEQYF. Together with reference TRBV14 and TRBJ2-7, the CDR3 gives the full variable domain: EAGVTQFPSHSVIEKGQTVTLRCDPISGHDNLYWYRRVMGKEIKFLLHFVKESKQDESGMPNNRFLAERTGGTYSTLKVQPAELEDSGVYFCASSQQTAVNEQYFGPGTRLTVT.

J is TRBJ2-7 and V is TRBV3-1; 7 positions agree with TRBD2. Germline CDR1 reads LGHDT; CDR2 reads YNNKEL (reference sequence). J lost 10 bases, V lost 4 bases, and 16 bases had no gene match. The CDR3 length is 15 residues. CDR3 sequence reads: CASSPQGAGLADQYF. The CDR3 DNA sequence: TGTGCCAGCAGCCCCCAAGGGGCGGGGCTAGCGGATCAGTACTTC.

V usage is TRBV14 and J usage is TRBJ1-6; 8 bases match TRBD1. Germline V gene sequence: CDR1 SGHDN, CDR2 FVKESK. The CDR3 spans 15 residues. V shed 3 bases, J shed 6 bases, and the junction held 4 bases outside the gene matches. The CDR3 loop reads CASSHRTGSNSPLHF. The CDR3 nucleotides are TGTGCCAGCAGCCACCGGACAGGGTCTAATTCACCCCTCCACTTT.

The rearrangement links TRBV7-2 to TRBJ2-6; a weak D match, TRBD1 (6 bases). CDR1 and CDR2 from the germline V gene are SGHTA and FQGNSA. This CDR3 comprises 17 residues. Trimming stripped 5 bases from V and 2 bases from J, with 16 bases between. As DNA, the CDR3 is TGTGCCAGCAGCCCGGACGGACAGTGGACTGGGGCCAACGTCCTGACTTTC. Translating it yields CASSPDGQWTGANVLTF.

The rearrangement links TRBV9 to TRBJ1-6; D is ambiguous. V lost 7 bases and J lost 9, with 8 bases in between. CDR3 length: 11 amino acids. Germline V gene lookup returns CDR1 SGDLS and CDR2 YYNGEE. The CDR3 region has the DNA TGTGCCAGCGGTTTGGGTTCACCCCTCCACTTT. It translates to CASGLGSPLHF.

CDR3 protein: CSATKSGGSNEQYF. The CDR3 coding sequence is TGCAGTGCTACAAAGTCAGGGGGCTCGAACGAGCAGTACTTC. This chain connects TRBV20-1 to TRBJ2-7; 8 nucleotides align to TRBD1. CDR1 is DFQATT, CDR2 SNEGSKA, per germline (reference sequence). V trimming: 4 bases; J trimming: 5 bases; junction bases outside the gene matches: 10. The CDR3 covers 14 residues.

V is TRBV7-2 and J is TRBJ2-7, with 9 nucleotides matching TRBD1. The CDR3 is made up of 15 amino acids. The germline V gene has CDR1 SGHTA and CDR2 FQGNSA. With 0 bases clipped from V and 6 bases from J, the junction kept 6 bases outside the gene matches. CDR3 in amino acids: CASSLAGTGRVEQYF. DNA for the CDR3: TGTGCCAGCAGCTTAGCCGGGACAGGGCGCGTCGAGCAGTACTTC. Supplemented by reference TRBV7-2 and TRBJ2-7, the full variable domain reads GAGVSQSPSNKVTEKGKDVELRCDPISGHTALYWYRQSLGQGLEFLIYFQGNSAPDKSGLPSDRFSAERTGGSVSTLTIQRTQQEDSAVYLCASSLAGTGRVEQYFGPGTRLTVT.

This clonotype was observed a single time. A junction boundary mismatches the germline segment, possibly from a read error. V is TRBV24-1 and J is TRBJ2-7; the match to TRBD2 covers 8 bases. In germline, CDR1 is KGHDR, CDR2 SFDVKD. The CDR3 consists of 14 residues. The CDR3: CATSGGSGTYEQYF. The CDR3 nucleotides read TGTGCTACCAGTGGCGGTAGCGGGACGTACGAGCAGTACTTC.

The table lists this clonotype with many counts. V usage is TRBV12-3 or TRBV12-4 and J usage is TRBJ1-2; 7 nucleotides line up with TRBD1. CDR3 length: 12 amino acids. The trim removed 6 bases at V and 4 bases at J, leaving 2 bases unmatched. The CDR3 region has the DNA TGTGCCAGCAGCACAGGGGCCTATGGCTACACCTTC. Amino acids: CASSTGAYGYTF.

This clonotype has more than one count but fewer than ten. V is TRBV2 and J is TRBJ2-7, with TRBD2 identical over 9 bases. V lost 2 bases to trimming and J lost 7 bases; unmatched junction nucleotides: 6. The germline CDR1 and CDR2 sequences are SNHLY and FYNNEI. The CDR3 runs 14 residues. The CDR3 region is CASSERGLAVEQYF. The CDR3 DNA reads as TGTGCCAGCAGTGAACGGGGACTAGCTGTTGAGCAGTACTTC.

The chain links TRBV7-8 to TRBJ1-2; D is undetermined. CDR1 SGHVS and CDR2 FQNEAQ come from the germline V gene. The CDR3 runs to 13 residues. V was pared by 5 bases and J by 0 bases, with 7 bases between. The DNA for the CDR3 is TGTGCCAGCAGCCTGATTTCTAACTATGGCTACACCTTC. Its protein product is CASSLISNYGYTF.

The rearrangement uses TRBV19 and TRBJ1-2; TRBD1 matches 9 bases. The CDR3 is 15 amino acids. Germline V CDR1 and CDR2: LNHDA, SQIVND (reference sequence). The V and J ends lost 7 bases and 6 bases, in that order; junction bases with no gene match: 12. As DNA, the CDR3 is TGTGCCAGTAAAATGACACAGGGGGCGAGTGATGGCTACACCTTC. The encoded protein is CASKMTQGASDGYTF. Together with reference TRBV19 and TRBJ1-2, the CDR3 gives the full variable domain: DGGITQSPKYLFRKEGQNVTLSCEQNLNHDAMYWYRQDPGQGLRLIYYSQIVNDFQKGDIAEGYSVSREKKESFPLTVTSAQKNPTAFYLCASKMTQGASDGYTFGSGTRLTVV.

This clonotype occurred a few times. The chain uses TRBV10-3 and TRBJ1-1; perhaps TRBD1 as D (6 bases). This CDR3 comprises 15 residues. With 4 bases removed from V and 3 bases from J, the gap between germline ends came to 15 bases. Germline CDR1 reads ENHRY; CDR2 reads SYGVKD. The CDR3 loop reads CAISARHREDTEAFF. The CDR3, as DNA: TGTGCCATCAGTGCTCGACACAGGGAGGACACTGAAGCTTTCTTT.

This clonotype appeared a few times. The chain is built from TRBV14 and TRBJ1-4; the D gene is possibly TRBD1 (5 bases). V dropped 4 bases and J dropped 8 bases, with 11 bases sitting between them. This CDR3 has 13 amino acids. The germline CDR1 and CDR2 sequences are SGHDN and FVKESK. Here the CDR3 reads CASSPQGGEKLFF. The CDR3 nucleotides read TGTGCCAGCAGCCCCCAGGGAGGCGAAAAACTGTTTTTT.

The chain couples TRBV2 to TRBJ1-1; the D is unclear. Germline CDR1 and CDR2: SNHLY and FYNNEI. The V end lost 7 bases, the J end lost 0 bases, and 3 bases lay between the germline ends. This CDR3 has 11 amino acids. The CDR3 DNA follows: TGTGCCAGCAATTTGAACACTGAAGCTTTCTTT. This translates into CASNLNTEAFF.

A remark on this clonotype: Relative to the germline gene, one junction end is altered; a read error may explain this. The gene calls are TRBV7-3 and TRBJ2-7; the match to TRBD2 covers 14 bases. Germline CDR1 reads SGHTA; CDR2 reads FQGTGA. This CDR3 has 17 residues. CDR3 nucleotide sequence: TGCGCCAGCAGCCCTTCCCACCGGACTAGCGGGAGGATGGAGCAGTACTTC. It encodes CASSPSHRTSGRMEQYF.

The gene calls are TRBV15 and TRBJ2-1, with TRBD1 matching 8 bases. Germline trimming cut 6 bases from V and 2 bases from J; bases unmatched to any gene: 0. The CDR3 loop spans 13 amino acids. Germline-derived CDR1 and CDR2 are LNHNV and YYDKDF (reference sequence). The chain's CDR3 is CATRDRAYNEQFF. The CDR3 DNA is TGTGCCACCAGGGACAGGGCCTACAATGAGCAGTTCTTC.

This clonotype was recorded a few times. This chain joins TRBV12-3 or TRBV12-4 and TRBJ1-3; D not certain. V lost 3 bases and J 3 bases, leaving 9 bases between the germline ends. The CDR3 length is 14 residues. The CDR3 coding sequence is TGTGCCAGCAGTTTCCGTCCAGGTGGAAACACCATATATTTT. This sequence encodes CASSFRPGGNTIYF.